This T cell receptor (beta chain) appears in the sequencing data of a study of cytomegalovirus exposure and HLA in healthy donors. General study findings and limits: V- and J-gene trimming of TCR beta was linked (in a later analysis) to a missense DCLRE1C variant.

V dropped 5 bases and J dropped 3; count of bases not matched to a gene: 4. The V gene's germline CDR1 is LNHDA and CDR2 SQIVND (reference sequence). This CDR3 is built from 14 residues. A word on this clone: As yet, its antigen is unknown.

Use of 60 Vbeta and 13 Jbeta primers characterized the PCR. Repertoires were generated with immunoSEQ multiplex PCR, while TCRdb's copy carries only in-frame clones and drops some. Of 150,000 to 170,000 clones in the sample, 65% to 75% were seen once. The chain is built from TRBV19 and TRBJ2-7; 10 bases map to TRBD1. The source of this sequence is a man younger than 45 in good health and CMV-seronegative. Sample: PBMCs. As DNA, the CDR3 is TGTGCCAGTAGTCCGACAGGGGGCTTCTACGAGCAGTACTTC. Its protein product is CASSPTGGFYEQYF.